This T cell receptor (beta chain) appears in the sequencing data of a study of blood T cell repertoires in COVID-19. Germline CDR1 reads DFQATT; CDR2 reads SNEGSKA (reference sequence). Trimming cost V 6 bases and J 8 bases, with 11 bases left between them. CDR3 length equals 11 residues. Only in-frame clones appear in the TCRdb table, and some are missing; sequencing was by immunoSEQ multiplex PCR. The sample lists 200,000 to 250,000 clones, about 79% seen once, with about 1.5% in the top ten. The receptor was derived from a woman aged 40 to 50 who had recovered from COVID-19. This chain connects TRBV20-1 to TRBJ2-1, with D hard to call. Source material: peripheral blood. The CDR3 is CSANRGHEQFF. Here the CDR3 DNA reads TGCAGTGCAAATAGAGGCCATGAGCAGTTCTTC.